This T cell receptor beta chain was observed in a study of T cells in Graves' hyperthyroidism and ophthalmopathy. About the study: Upon initial diagnosis and before any treatment, peripheral blood was collected. Study results and limitations: Blood samples included most of the expanded thyroid clonotypes exceeding 0.001.

Germline V gene lookup returns CDR1 SNHLY and CDR2 FYNNEI. The germline V and J ends were trimmed by 6 bases and 5 bases, with 19 bases remaining between them. CDR3 length: 15 residues. This clonotype was counted ten times or more. Its antigen is unidentified. RNA transcripts were the template for amplifying TCR beta CDR3 regions. The primer set for the first-round RT-PCR of the TCR CDR3 was HTBI. TCRdb redid the calling of the multiplex PCR reads with MiXCR, one entry per CDR3 protein. In the table there are 600,000 to 750,000 distinct CDR3 sequences, roughly a sixth of which are singletons. Specimen: blood. This sequence joins TRBV2 and TRBJ1-1; D possibly corresponds to TRBD1 (5 bases). This sequence was found in a man aged 50-60 years with Graves' hyperthyroidism. CDR3 residues: CASRDGTVGRTEAFF. The DNA for the CDR3 is TGTGCCAGCAGGGACGGGACGGTCGGTAGGACTGAAGCTTTCTTT.